What follows are 7 T cell receptor beta chains derived from one specimen sequenced in a study of T cell responses to AZD1222 COVID-19 vaccine. Here immunoSEQ multiplex PCR was the method, and the copy in TCRdb shows in-frame clones only, minus some. The sample holds 150,000 to 200,000 clones, over 85% seen once. The source was peripheral blood, collected 28 days after the second AZD1222 dose. The receptors stem from an adult who received the AZD1222 COVID-19 vaccine.

The V and J genes are TRBV6-1 and TRBJ2-7; D perhaps matches TRBD1 (6 bases). This CDR3 contains 13 residues. Trimming shortened V by 3 bases and J by 3 bases, and 9 bases separated the two germline ends. The germline gives CDR1 MNHNS, CDR2 SASEGT. The CDR3 DNA reads as TGTGCCAGCAGTGATGGACAGATCTACGAGCAGTACTTC. This translates into CASSDGQIYEQYF.

This chain joins TRBV4-2 and TRBJ1-4; TRBD1 is a possible D gene (6 bases). Germline V CDR1 and CDR2: LGHNA, YNFKEQ. The CDR3 is made up of 16 amino acids. V lost 0 bases to trimming and J lost 0 bases, with 8 bases between them. The CDR3 here is CASSQEQGPTNEKLFF. The CDR3 bases are TGTGCCAGCAGCCAAGAGCAGGGGCCAACTAATGAAAAACTGTTTTTT.

This clone was seen a handful of times. V gene TRBV5-4 combines with J gene TRBJ1-2; D remains ambiguous. The V gene lost 2 bases and the J gene lost 8 bases, with 7 bases spanning the gap. The CDR3 spans 11 residues. CDR1 and CDR2 from the germline V gene are SGHNT and YYREEE (reference sequence). The DNA of the CDR3 is TGTGCCAGCAGCTTCATCGGCGGCTACACCTTC. Its protein product is CASSFIGGYTF.

The gene calls are TRBV2 and TRBJ1-1; D is possibly TRBD1 (6 bases). The CDR3 spans 15 residues. Germline V gives CDR1 SNHLY, CDR2 FYNNEI. CDR3 sequence (DNA): TGTGCTGTCAAGGCCCAGCAGGGGTTGAACACTGAAGCTTTCTTT. Its translation: CAVKAQQGLNTEAFF.

The V and J genes are TRBV7-2 and TRBJ1-6, with a tentative D call TRBD1 (5 bases). Per germline, CDR1 SGHTA and CDR2 FQGNSA. Between the trimmed V and J ends, which lost 3 bases and 6 bases, there was a span of 15 bases. The CDR3 is 16 amino acids. The CDR3 bases are TGTGCCAGCAGCTTGGGACCTGCTACGAGTAATTCACCCCTCCACTTT. Translating it yields CASSLGPATSNSPLHF. The full variable domain, in which reference TRBV7-2 and TRBJ1-6 provide the parts outside the CDR3, is GAGVSQSPSNKVTEKGKDVELRCDPISGHTALYWYRQSLGQGLEFLIYFQGNSAPDKSGLPSDRFSAERTGGSVSTLTIQRTQQEDSAVYLCASSLGPATSNSPLHFGNGTRLTVT.

V and J are TRBV21-1 and TRBJ2-5; the D segment call TRBD2 is taken from the table without a DNA check. TRBV21-1 is recorded as a pseudogene. The CDR3 loop spans 16 amino acids. CDR3 coding DNA: TGTGCCAGCAGCAACCCCTCAGAGGCTGTTAAAGAGACCCAGTACTTC. This encodes CASSNPSEAVKETQYF.

As DNA, the CDR3 is TGTGCCAGCACCGACAGGGTCTCTGGGGCCAACGTCCTGACTTTC. This translates into CASTDRVSGANVLTF. The rearrangement uses TRBV6-5 and TRBJ2-6; the match to TRBD1 covers 7 bases. Germline assignment: CDR1 MNHEY and CDR2 SVGAGI. The CDR3 is 15 amino acids. The junction had 3 bases not matched to a gene; V was cut back by 7 bases and J by 0 bases.